The 21 T cell receptor beta chains reported below all come from one sample, sequenced in a study of post-analysis software for immune sequencing data (dated by TCRdb to between 2014 and 2017). What the work shows at the level of the full study, not this receptor alone: Patients showed significantly higher frequencies than controls for a few TRBV segments, among them TRBV5-6, TRBV5-1 and TRBV20-1.

Libraries came from PCR. The sample was run on an Illumina HiSeq 2500. Unique molecular identifiers were incorporated into TCR beta cDNA libraries to reduce PCR and sequencing biases. TCRdb passed the public sequencing reads through fastp at Q25 and MiXCR, retaining productive beta sequences. Identical CDR3 proteins give one entry, which carries the most common genes and DNA. This sample has roughly 650,000 distinct CDR3 sequences in its table, and roughly three fifths of those were observed once. The ten top clones hold around 11% of the sample. Antigens for these TCRs are unknown. The sequenced sample consisted of blood. The source of these receptors is a girl aged 2-10 years with multiple sclerosis.

The chain uses TRBV21-1 and TRBJ2-1; the table names TRBD2, a call not compared with the DNA. TRBV21-1 is a recognized pseudogene. There are 18 residues in the CDR3. Written as DNA, the CDR3 is TGTGCCAGCGTACAACCTAGAGCGGGAGAAGGGTCCTACAATGAGCAGTTCTTC. This codes for CASVQPRAGEGSYNEQFF.

This rearrangement joins TRBV6-1 to TRBJ2-1; D not certain. This CDR3 has 12 residues. The germline gives CDR1 MNHNS, CDR2 SASEGT. Trimming cost V 6 bases and J 6 bases, with 9 bases left between them. CDR3 coding DNA: TGTGCCAGCAGCGTGTTCGGCAATGAGCAGTTCTTC. Translated: CASSVFGNEQFF.

The CDR3 reads CASSDDREQYF. The CDR3 DNA follows: TGTGCCAGCAGTGACGACAGAGAGCAGTACTTC. This rearrangement joins TRBV12-3 or TRBV12-4 to TRBJ2-4, with D perhaps TRBD1 (5 bases). The CDR3 sequence is 11 residues long. Trimming removed 5 bases at V and 13 bases at J, with 12 bases between.

V gene TRBV10-3 combines with J gene TRBJ2-7; possibly TRBD1 or TRBD2 for D (5 bases each). This CDR3 has 13 residues. Germline V gene sequence: CDR1 ENHRY, CDR2 SYGVKD. Trimming left V 0 bases short and J 4 bases short, with 7 bases between. The CDR3 protein is CAISESGTYEQYF. The CDR3 nucleotides read TGTGCCATCAGTGAGTCGGGGACGTACGAGCAGTACTTC.

This clonotype came up a few times. This chain joins TRBV29-1 and TRBJ2-1, with 11 nucleotides matching TRBD2. V dropped 7 bases and J dropped 5; count of bases not matched to a gene: 7. The length of the CDR3 is 14 residues. Germline V lookup: CDR1 SQVTM, CDR2 ANQGSEA. This CDR3 reads CSALGLAVDNEQFF. The CDR3 region has the DNA TGCAGCGCACTGGGACTAGCGGTCGACAATGAGCAGTTCTTC.

The chain combines TRBV11-2 with TRBJ2-3, with TRBD1 matching 7 bases. From germline, CDR1 is SGHAT and CDR2 FQNNGV. The CDR3 has 18 residues. The trim removed 5 bases at V and 5 bases at J, leaving 19 bases unmatched. In DNA, the CDR3 is TGTGCCAGCAGCCCGACGGACGGACAGGTTGGTGTCGGAGATACGCAGTATTTT. It translates to CASSPTDGQVGVGDTQYF.

The chain has TRBV20-1 and TRBJ1-2; D gene ambiguous. The CDR3 is made up of 12 amino acids. In germline, CDR1 is DFQATT, CDR2 SNEGSKA (reference sequence). Trimming removed 3 bases from V and 4 bases from J, with 9 bases in between. The CDR3 loop reads CSASGISYGYTF. The CDR3 DNA sequence: TGCAGTGCTAGCGGGATCTCCTATGGCTACACCTTC.

CDR3 amino acids: CASSLDTGLGLPYEQYF. In DNA, the CDR3 is TGCGCCAGCAGCCTGGACACTGGCTTGGGACTACCCTACGAGCAGTACTTC. This sequence joins TRBV4-1 and TRBJ2-7, with 7 bases that match TRBD2. J gave up 2 bases and V 4 bases, and 14 bases lay outside the gene matches. From germline, CDR1 is MGHRA and CDR2 YSYEKL. The CDR3 contains 17 residues.

This chain uses TRBV6-5 with TRBJ2-3; D remains unclear. The germline CDR1 and CDR2 sequences are MNHEY and SVGAGI. The CDR3 spans 14 residues. V lost 4 bases and J lost 2, with 10 bases in between. This CDR3 reads CASSCVGYTDTQYF. For the CDR3, the DNA is TGTGCCAGCAGTTGCGTGGGCTACACAGATACGCAGTATTTT.

This clonotype has a count of ten or more. The chain carries TRBV29-1 and TRBJ2-1; the D gene could be TRBD1 or TRBD2 (5 bases each). Per the germline V gene, CDR1 is SQVTM and CDR2 is ANQGSEA. This CDR3 region has 12 residues. The ends were cut back, 7 bases at V and 2 bases at J, with 9 bases in the middle. The CDR3 DNA follows: TGCAGCGCCGGGACGGCCTACAATGAGCAGTTCTTC. It translates to CSAGTAYNEQFF.

In this sample, this clonotype turned up a few times. The rearrangement uses TRBV7-9 and TRBJ2-7, with D tentatively TRBD1 (5 bases). V shed 7 bases and J shed 2 bases, with 12 bases lying between them. CDR1 SEHNR and CDR2 FQNEAQ come from the germline V gene (reference sequence). This CDR3 has 13 amino acids. DNA of the CDR3: TGTGCCAGCACCCCCGACAGTACCTACGAGCAGTACTTC. Translated: CASTPDSTYEQYF.

This sequence joins TRBV7-9 and TRBJ2-5, with a possible D match to TRBD2 (5 bases). The CDR3 is 16 amino acids. Between the trimmed V and J ends, which lost 0 bases and 2 bases, there was a span of 13 bases. The germline V gene has CDR1 SEHNR and CDR2 FQNEAQ (reference sequence). The CDR3 protein is CASSLARGSHQETQYF. The CDR3 coding sequence is TGTGCCAGCAGCTTAGCTAGAGGGAGTCATCAAGAGACCCAGTACTTC. The full variable domain, rest sourced from reference TRBV7-9 and TRBJ2-5, is DTGVSQNPRHKITKRGQNVTFRCDPISEHNRLYWYRQTLGQGPEFLTYFQNEAQLEKSRLLSDRFSAERPKGSFSTLEIQRTEQGDSAMYLCASSLARGSHQETQYFGPGTRLLVL.

The CDR3 coding sequence is TGTGCCAGCAGACAAAGGGGCGATCAGGGGCATGGCTACACCTTC. Translating gives CASRQRGDQGHGYTF. The chain links TRBV7-2 to TRBJ1-2, with a weak D call TRBD1 (6 bases). The CDR3 has 15 residues. Germline CDR1 and CDR2: SGHTA and FQGNSA. Trimming took off 6 bases at V and 6 bases at J, with 20 bases between the two ends.

The genes are TRBV10-3 and TRBJ2-3; D is unclear. The J call is in doubt because the DNA end fits TRBJ1-5 better. CDR3 length: 15 amino acids. Looked up from germline, CDR1 is ENHRY and CDR2 is SYGVKD. In DNA, the CDR3 is TGTGCCATCAGGGATAACACGGTTAGCACAGATACGCAGCATTTT. This codes for CAIRDNTVSTDTQHF.

The V call is TRBV7-3, the J call TRBJ1-1; 7 bases fit TRBD1. Germline CDR1 is SGHTA and CDR2 is FQGTGA. The CDR3 covers 14 residues. V shed 5 bases, J shed 3 bases, and the junction held 6 bases outside the gene matches. The CDR3 loop is CASSPRGWDTEAFF. The CDR3 DNA follows: TGTGCCAGCAGCCCCAGGGGGTGGGACACTGAAGCTTTCTTT.

Only one count was recorded for this clonotype. The chain is built from TRBV9 and TRBJ2-5; D gene ambiguous. Germline CDR1 and CDR2: SGDLS and YYNGEE. V gave up 6 bases and J gave up 3 bases, with 12 bases separating them. The CDR3 covers 13 residues. CDR3 sequence reads: CASNYHQEETQYF. The CDR3 DNA reads as TGTGCCAGCAATTATCATCAGGAAGAGACCCAGTACTTC.

In its sample, this clonotype was seen a few times. The chain links TRBV9 to TRBJ2-3; 11 positions agree with TRBD2. The germline V gene has CDR1 SGDLS and CDR2 YYNGEE. V lost 4 bases and J lost 2; bases outside the gene matches: 9. The CDR3 is 17 residues long. CDR3 coding DNA: TGTGCCAGCAGCCTGGGACTAGCGGATAAGAACACAGATACGCAGTATTTT. Its protein product is CASSLGLADKNTDTQYF.

This chain joins TRBV5-1 and TRBJ2-3; tentatively, D is TRBD1 (6 bases). Trimming left V 2 bases short and J 0 bases short, with 10 bases between. The germline gives CDR1 SGHRS, CDR2 YFSETQ. The CDR3 loop spans 15 amino acids. CDR3 in DNA: TGCGCCAGCAGCTTCCGACAGGTTAGCACAGATACGCAGTATTTT. Its protein product is CASSFRQVSTDTQYF.

This clonotype was recorded a few times. The gene calls are TRBV4-2 and TRBJ2-6; D gene ambiguous. CDR3 length: 15 residues. Trimming cost V 0 bases and J 3 bases, with 6 bases left between them. Germline V CDR1 and CDR2: LGHNA, YNFKEQ. The CDR3 sequence: CASSQDPGGANVLTF. The CDR3 nucleotides read TGTGCCAGCAGCCAAGATCCGGGTGGGGCCAACGTCCTGACTTTC.

Notes on this clonotype: This may be a read error: a much more frequent sequence differs by one nucleotide. The chain has TRBV5-1 and TRBJ2-3; TRBD1 aligns across 9 bases. This CDR3 region has 18 residues. In germline, CDR1 is SGHRS, CDR2 YFSETQ. In DNA form, the CDR3 reads TGCGCCAGCAGCTTGGCCGGGAGCGGGACAGGGAGCATAGATACGCAGTATTTT. It codes for CASSLAGSGTGSIDTQYF.

The chain carries TRBV29-1 and TRBJ2-3; 7 nucleotides agree with TRBD1. CDR3 length: 14 amino acids. Germline loops: CDR1 SQVTM, CDR2 ANQGSEA. Trimming at V came to 6 bases and at J to 4 bases, leaving 10 bases not matched to a gene. CDR3 in DNA: TGCAGCGTCCCCGGGACAGATCATTCAGATACGCAGTATTTT. Amino acid sequence: CSVPGTDHSDTQYF.